The clone carrying this T cell receptor (beta chain) was counted at least ten times. Antigen unknown. For a library built for alpha chains, this beta chain is a stray read; little rests on its size. Time point of the sample: sample taken at primary tumor resection. Without sorting, whole RNA was sequenced from tumor, nontumor lung or frozen PBMC. The germline V gene encodes CDR1 DFQATT and CDR2 SNEGSKA (reference sequence). The CDR3 runs to 13 residues. V was clipped by 6 bases and J by 3 bases, with 12 bases between them. TCRdb re-called the 5' RACE reads through MiXCR, storing one row per CDR3 protein. Altogether thousands of distinct CDR3 sequences are present, approximately 5% being singletons, with the ten largest covering around 29%. This specimen comes from a study of spatial heterogeneity in lung cancer. General observations from the study: Ubiquitous expanded tumor TCRs were seen in blood more at resection than at follow-up.

Here the sequenced sample was PBMCs, taken at surgery. The chain has TRBV20-1 and TRBJ2-1, with a possible D match to TRBD2 (5 bases). The receptor's source is a male donor with early-stage non-small cell lung cancer. The CDR3 loop is CSAPAVFYNEQFF. CDR3 coding DNA: TGCAGTGCCCCAGCGGTTTTCTACAATGAGCAGTTCTTC.